This T cell receptor beta chain stems from a study of T cells in Graves' hyperthyroidism and ophthalmopathy. Amplified TCR beta CDR3 regions came from RNA transcripts. The HTBI primer set served for first-round RT-PCR of the TCR CDR3. TCRdb re-derived calls from the multiplex PCR reads in MiXCR, one entry per CDR3 protein. This table has approximately 600,000 distinct CDR3 sequences, over 12% appearing once. This clonotype was recorded many times. Antigen: not known. One junction end does not reproduce the germline sequence, and a read error may be involved. Ophthalmopathy cases met thresholds of Clinical Activity Score at least 3, NOSPECS grade at least 4 and duration under 3 months. Lactation, pregnancy, other autoimmune disease or uncontrolled infection excluded patients. A roughly 9.1 ml volume of fresh peripheral blood provided the PBMCs. Broader study findings: Also found in blood were most expanded thyroid clonotypes above 0.001.

Germline loops: CDR1 SGDLS, CDR2 YYNGEE. CDR3 length equals 15 residues. The specimen was blood. This TCR came from a woman between 18 and 29 years old with Graves' ophthalmopathy. This chain joins TRBV9 and TRBJ2-7; 9 bases are shared with TRBD1. CDR3 sequence: CASSSTGTGFYGQYF. The CDR3 DNA is TGTGCCAGCAGCTCCACCGGGACAGGGTTTTACGGGCAGTACTTC.